A selection of T cell receptor beta chains follows, all from one sample in a study of control samples from healthy donors and cancer patients. Clones were read by immunoSEQ multiplex PCR, and TCRdb kept only the in-frame ones, dropping some. The sample lists about 130,000 clones, about 93% seen once, with almost 2.5% in the top ten. Material: blood. These receptors were obtained from a man aged 18-30 years in good health. CDR3s include the opening cysteine and the closing phenylalanine or tryptophan.

J	V	CDR3
TRBJ2-7	TRBV27	CASSQGPLNEQYF
TRBJ2-2	TRBV5-4	CASSLGTITGELFF
TRBJ1-1	TRBV14	CASSLSPRTEAFF
TRBJ2-3	TRBV7-6	CASSQGRWGDTQYF
TRBJ2-2	TRBV6-2/TRBV6-3	CASSHTGAPPTGELFF
TRBJ1-1	TRBV5-1	CASSLEAQRPNTEAFF
TRBJ1-5	TRBV7-2	CASSLGFGRHDNQPQHF
TRBJ2-3	TRBV19	CASRPPSTDTQYF
TRBJ2-3	TRBV24-1	CATSDNQGASTDTQYF
TRBJ1-1	TRBV6-5	CASSYPNRGGWTEAFF
TRBJ1-5	TRBV27	CASSFGGNQPQHF
TRBJ2-5	TRBV28	CASSLSVETQYF
TRBJ1-1	TRBV6-2/TRBV6-3	CASSRPSRVNTEAFF
TRBJ2-1	TRBV20-1	CSASKAGTYNEQFF
TRBJ1-3	TRBV10-3	CAISESRQSSGNTIYF
TRBJ1-2	TRBV25-1	CASSEWSDRGHGYTF
TRBJ2-3	TRBV7-2	CASSFLEYTDTQYF
TRBJ2-1	TRBV10-1	CASSDGTSGWWNEQFF
TRBJ1-2	TRBV28	CASSSGQGVYGYTF
TRBJ2-7	TRBV7-2	CASSSGGGTGMYEQYF
TRBJ2-4	TRBV18	CASSPQSYADIQYF
TRBJ2-1	TRBV7-9	CASSPDGGPFSYNEQFF
TRBJ2-7	TRBV11-2	CASSPLSRLRGESYEQYF
TRBJ2-4	TRBV7-9	CASSSPFPGGGQYF
TRBJ1-2	TRBV28	CAATTGGNYGYTF
TRBJ2-3	TRBV6-6	CASSYASGTDTQYF
TRBJ2-4	TRBV7-2	CASSEGQSNIQYF
TRBJ1-1	TRBV6-6	CASSPPTGGRGEAFF
TRBJ1-6	TRBV6-1	CASSEGVFINSPLHF
TRBJ2-2	TRBV27	CASSFAGEARELFF
TRBJ2-5	TRBV5-1	CASSLVQTQETQYF
TRBJ1-2	TRBV29-1	CSVGGQGYTF
TRBJ2-3	TRBV10-3	CAISEKPDTQYF
TRBJ1-3	TRBV18	CASSSDGYSGNTIYF
TRBJ1-2	TRBV3-1/TRBV3-2	CASSGRTGTGYTF
TRBJ1-6	TRBV2	CASSEDLPSYNSPLHF
TRBJ2-5	TRBV29-1	CSRSGGVGETQYF
TRBJ2-5	TRBV5-1	CASSLAGTGAAEGETQYF
TRBJ1-4	TRBV30	CAWSVKEKLFF
TRBJ1-1	TRBV28	CASSYRRLNTEAFF
TRBJ2-5	TRBV10-3	CAISAGLETQYF
TRBJ2-3	TRBV12-5	CASGWDRGPKVDTQYF
TRBJ2-3	TRBV5-1	CASSLVFGDTDTQYF
TRBJ2-2	TRBV25-1	CASSEEGEVGELFF
TRBJ2-1	TRBV7-8	CASSQDYEQFF
TRBJ1-4	TRBV3-1/TRBV3-2	CASSQEYAPPPTNEKLFF
TRBJ2-2	TRBV3-1/TRBV3-2	CASSQAGAVTGELFF